The 23 T cell receptor beta chains below were found in one sample sequenced in a study of molecular identifiers for immune sequencing clone quantification. A single record per CDR3 protein comes from TCRdb applying MiXCR to the PCR reads. The table lists under 350,000 distinct CDR3 sequences, 24% of them singletons. The sequenced material came from naive CD8+ T cells from blood, with Jurkat cell RNA spiked in. Documented subset: FACS-sorted CD8+CD4-CCR7+CD45RA+ naive T cells. The origin of the receptors is a human donor in good health. Some libraries in this study had Jurkat cell RNA spiked in.

V usage is TRBV20-1 and J usage is TRBJ2-5; D is possibly TRBD1 (7 bases). Trimming took off 2 bases at V and 5 bases at J, with 15 bases between the two ends. Per the germline V gene, CDR1 is DFQATT and CDR2 is SNEGSKA (reference sequence). The CDR3 extends over 14 amino acids. The CDR3 DNA sequence: TGCAGTGCTAGACTTAGCGGCAGGGGGGAGACCCAGTACTTC. It translates to CSARLSGRGETQYF.

This CDR3 reads CAWIGTGPYEQYF. The CDR3 DNA follows: TGTGCCTGGATTGGGACAGGGCCCTACGAGCAGTACTTC. The chain has TRBV30 and TRBJ2-7; TRBD1 matches at 9 bases. The CDR3 has 13 residues. Trimming at V came to 4 bases and at J to 2 bases, leaving 3 bases not matched to a gene. Germline CDR1 reads GTSNPN; CDR2 reads SVGIG (reference sequence).

This clonotype was counted between two and nine times. A junction boundary mismatches the germline segment, possibly from a read error. The CDR3: CASSLGYTEASF. The CDR3 region has the DNA TGTGCCAGCAGCTTAGGATACACTGAAGCTTCCTTT. The gene calls are TRBV5-4 and TRBJ1-1; no firm D call. The CDR3 is 12 residues long. Germline assignment: CDR1 SGHNT and CDR2 YYREEE (reference sequence).

The chain is built from TRBV11-2 and TRBJ2-4, with D possibly matching TRBD1 (5 bases). Trimming removed 5 bases from V and 5 bases from J, with 7 bases in between. Germline-derived CDR1 and CDR2 are SGHAT and FQNNGV. There are 12 residues in the CDR3. The CDR3 sequence is CASSRRENIQYF. In nucleotides, the CDR3 is TGTGCCAGCAGCCGCAGGGAAAACATTCAGTACTTC.

At least ten counts were recorded for this clonotype. The CDR3 loop reads CASSEETGFQPQHF. CDR3 DNA: TGTGCCAGCAGCGAAGAGACAGGGTTTCAGCCCCAGCATTTT. The chain employs TRBV7-6 and TRBJ1-5; 7 bases agree with TRBD1. Germline V gives CDR1 SGHVS, CDR2 FNYEAQ. Trimming took 5 bases from V and 6 from J; bases not matched to a gene: 7. This CDR3 spans 14 amino acids.

This sequence joins TRBV3-1 and TRBJ2-2; 10 bases map to TRBD2. This CDR3 contains 19 residues. Germline V gene lookup returns CDR1 LGHDT and CDR2 YNNKEL (reference sequence). The V and J ends lost 0 bases and 2 bases, in that order; junction bases with no gene match: 9. As DNA, the CDR3 is TGTGCCAGCAGCCAAGAAGTCTGGACTAGCGGAACAAACACCGGGGAGCTGTTTTTT. Encoded protein: CASSQEVWTSGTNTGELFF.

This clonotype was observed many times. The CDR3 sequence is CASSPLLADLRTDTQYF. The CDR3 DNA reads as TGCGCCAGCAGCCCCCTACTAGCGGATCTCCGCACAGATACGCAGTATTTT. This chain connects TRBV4-1 to TRBJ2-3, with 8 bases that match TRBD2. J lost 1 base, V lost 4 bases, and 10 bases had no gene match. Germline values: CDR1 MGHRA, CDR2 YSYEKL. This CDR3 has 17 residues.

Concerning this clonotype: This may be a read error, as it is one base from a much larger clone. The chain recombines TRBV27 with TRBJ1-2; the D is unclear. This CDR3 comprises 13 residues. The germline gives CDR1 MNHEY, CDR2 SMNVEV (reference sequence). The CDR3 spells CASSLTENYGHTF. The CDR3 bases are TGTGCCAGCAGTTTAACGGAAAACTATGGCCACACCTTC.

The chain carries TRBV27 and TRBJ2-2; 12 positions agree with TRBD2. Germline V gene sequence: CDR1 MNHEY, CDR2 SMNVEV (reference sequence). With V trimmed by 3 bases and J by 4 bases, 6 bases remained unmatched. The CDR3 has 17 amino acids. The CDR3 loop is CASSFPVLAGGTGELFF. For the CDR3, the DNA is TGTGCCAGCAGTTTCCCAGTACTAGCGGGGGGCACCGGGGAGCTGTTTTTT.

The chain uses TRBV24-1 and TRBJ2-3; TRBD2 is a possible D gene (6 bases). CDR3 length equals 18 residues. V was trimmed by 10 bases and J by 4 bases, leaving 29 bases between them. Germline values: CDR1 KGHDR, CDR2 SFDVKD. CDR3 region: CATPGDQPREALADTQYF. CDR3 coding DNA: TGTGCCACTCCGGGGGACCAACCCCGAGAGGCCCTGGCAGATACGCAGTATTTT.

This clonotype was detected a few times. The V gene is TRBV24-1, the J gene TRBJ2-2; 11 nucleotides match TRBD2. This CDR3 region has 16 residues. Trimming at V came to 5 bases and at J to 6 bases, leaving 7 bases not matched to a gene. The V gene's germline CDR1 is KGHDR and CDR2 SFDVKD. The CDR3: CATSVFTSGSAGELFF. The CDR3 nucleotides are TGTGCCACCAGTGTTTTTACTAGCGGGAGCGCCGGGGAGCTGTTTTTT.

Many counts were recorded for this clonotype. The chain joins TRBV12-5 to TRBJ2-3; 8 positions agree with TRBD1. J was trimmed by 5 bases and V by 3 bases; bases with no gene match: 4. The germline V gene encodes CDR1 LGHNT and CDR2 FRNRAP. The CDR3 extends over 14 amino acids. The CDR3 DNA sequence: TGTGCTAGTGGTTTCTCTGACAGGGGAGATACGCAGTATTTT. It yields the protein CASGFSDRGDTQYF.

This chain links TRBV3-1 with TRBJ2-7, with D perhaps matching TRBD2 (5 bases). CDR1 is LGHDT and CDR2 is YNNKEL in the germline V gene (reference sequence). V shed 2 bases and J shed 5 bases, with 10 bases lying between them. The CDR3 runs 13 residues. CDR3 bases: TGTGCCAGCAGCCAAAAAGCGAGGGACGAGCAGTACTTC. Encoded protein: CASSQKARDEQYF.

This clonotype was seen at least ten times. The CDR3 DNA is TGTGCCAGCAGCCTAAACAGGGGGCGAGACTCTGGGGCCAACGTCCTGACTTTC. Translation gives CASSLNRGRDSGANVLTF. The J gene is TRBJ2-6, the V gene TRBV12-3 or TRBV12-4, with 9 positions matching TRBD1. This CDR3 has 18 residues. With 6 bases clipped from V and 0 bases from J, the junction kept 9 bases outside the gene matches.

To note about this clonotype: This may be a read error: a much more frequent sequence differs by one nucleotide. The chain combines TRBV4-1 with TRBJ1-5; maybe TRBD1 (6 bases). The CDR3 sequence is 17 residues long. In germline, CDR1 is MGHRA, CDR2 YSYEKL. V lost 0 bases and J lost 3, with 15 bases in between. Here the CDR3 reads CASSQEPGGAYNQPQHF. The CDR3, as DNA: TGCGCCAGCAGCCAAGAGCCGGGGGGGGCTTACAATCAGCCCCAGCATTTT.

Only a few counts were recorded for this clonotype. V gene TRBV11-2 combines with J gene TRBJ2-1; 11 nucleotides line up with TRBD1. This CDR3 is built from 16 residues. V dropped 1 base and J dropped 2; count of bases not matched to a gene: 1. CDR1 is SGHAT, CDR2 FQNNGV, per germline. The CDR3 region has the DNA TGTGCCAGCAGCTTAGTGGGACAGGGGGCCTACAATGAGCAGTTCTTC. Translating gives CASSLVGQGAYNEQFF.

This clonotype was seen more than once but under ten times. A much larger clone differs from this one at a single base, so this may be a read error. The chain uses TRBV29-1 and TRBJ2-2; 15 nucleotides agree with TRBD2. The CDR3 is made up of 15 amino acids. From germline, CDR1 is SQVTM and CDR2 ANQGSEA. CDR3 sequence reads: CSVEGTSGRTGGLFF. Written as DNA, the CDR3 is TGCAGCGTTGAGGGGACTAGCGGGAGGACCGGGGGGCTGTTTTTT.

For this clonotype: One end of the junction fails to match germline, which may point to a read error. V usage is TRBV12-3 or TRBV12-4 and J usage is TRBJ1-5, with D perhaps matching TRBD1 (5 bases). The CDR3 sequence is 16 residues long. The CDR3 DNA is TGTGCCAGCAGTTTTCGGACTGGGGGTAGCGATCAGCCCCAGCATTTT. This encodes CASSFRTGGSDQPQHF.

This sequence joins TRBV2 and TRBJ1-4; no reliable D call. In germline, CDR1 is SNHLY, CDR2 FYNNEI. The V gene lost 6 bases and the J gene lost 3 bases, with 14 bases spanning the gap. CDR3 length equals 15 residues. The CDR3 loop reads CASRLIRAANEKLFF. CDR3 sequence (DNA): TGTGCCAGCAGGCTCATTAGGGCGGCTAATGAAAAACTGTTTTTT.

For this clonotype: The junction differs from germline at one of its ends, possibly a read error. This sequence joins TRBV11-2 and TRBJ1-3; D unresolved. Looked up from germline, CDR1 is SGHAT and CDR2 is FQNNGV. The CDR3 has 15 amino acids. CDR3 sequence: CASSLAGESGNPIYF. The CDR3 coding sequence is TGTGCCAGCAGCTTAGCCGGGGAGTCTGGAAACCCCATATATTTT.

There are many counts of this clonotype. J is TRBJ2-3 and V is TRBV7-6; weak D call: TRBD1 (6 bases). The V and J ends lost 5 bases and 6 bases respectively, with 18 bases between them. The length of the CDR3 is 15 residues. Germline V lookup: CDR1 SGHVS, CDR2 FNYEAQ. CDR3 nucleotides: TGTGCCAGCAGCGAAGGGACACAACTCAGTGATACGCAGTATTTT. It translates to CASSEGTQLSDTQYF.

This clonotype has a count of ten or more. V and J are TRBV2 and TRBJ1-2, with D possibly being TRBD1 (5 bases). The CDR3 is made up of 15 amino acids. Trimming took 1 base from V and 6 from J, leaving 15 bases between them. Germline CDR1 SNHLY, CDR2 FYNNEI. The CDR3 sequence: CASSEVVRRADGYTF. For the CDR3, the DNA is TGTGCCAGCAGTGAAGTCGTTCGCAGGGCCGATGGCTACACCTTC.

In its sample, this clonotype was seen a few times. The gene calls are TRBV9 and TRBJ1-5; 12 bases are shared with TRBD1. The V gene end was trimmed by 3 bases and the J gene end by 6 bases; junction bases not matched to a gene: 4. The CDR3 is 15 amino acids. The germline V gene encodes CDR1 SGDLS and CDR2 YYNGEE. The CDR3 reads CASSAGTGGVQPQHF. Here the CDR3 DNA reads TGTGCCAGCAGCGCCGGGACAGGGGGCGTTCAGCCCCAGCATTTT.